This passage covers 4 T cell receptor beta chains from one sample sequenced in a study of Graves' ophthalmopathy and Graves' hyperthyroidism. As the template, RNA transcripts were used to amplify TCR beta CDR3 regions. Second-round multiplex PCR followed a first-round RT-PCR using HTBI primers. One entry per CDR3 protein results from TCRdb running MiXCR on the multiplex PCR reads. The data contain roughly 220,000 distinct CDR3 sequences, 45% of them singletons. The specimen was peripheral blood. The receptors were gathered from an adult man with Graves' ophthalmopathy.

The chain joins TRBV5-1 to TRBJ2-2; 7 bases are a match to TRBD1. The CDR3 totals 14 residues. CDR1 and CDR2 from the germline V gene are SGHRS and YFSETQ. V dropped 4 bases and J dropped 8; count of bases not matched to a gene: 8. This CDR3 is CASSQGTEMGELFF. The DNA for the CDR3 is TGCGCCAGCAGCCAAGGGACAGAGATGGGGGAGCTGTTTTTT.

The rearrangement links TRBV20-1 to TRBJ1-1; 9 bases are shared with TRBD1. V dropped 8 bases and J dropped 4; count of bases not matched to a gene: 5. In germline, CDR1 is DFQATT, CDR2 SNEGSKA (reference sequence). The CDR3 extends over 12 amino acids. CDR3 loop: CSPRQGVTEAFF. DNA of the CDR3: TGCAGTCCGAGACAGGGGGTCACTGAAGCTTTCTTT.

The CDR3 sequence: CASSFGGGDSYEQYF. CDR3 sequence (DNA): TGCGCCAGCAGTTTTGGAGGGGGAGACAGTTACGAGCAGTACTTC. The chain links TRBV5-1 to TRBJ2-7, with D perhaps given as TRBD1 or TRBD2 (6 bases each). Germline-derived CDR1 and CDR2 are SGHRS and YFSETQ. The germline V and J ends were trimmed by 5 bases and 4 bases, with 19 bases remaining between them. The CDR3 runs 15 residues.

V usage is TRBV20-1 and J usage is TRBJ1-4; no clear D gene. Germline assignment: CDR1 DFQATT and CDR2 SNEGSKA (reference sequence). V lost 1 base and J 3 bases, leaving 9 bases between the germline ends. CDR3 length: 14 amino acids. The CDR3 nucleotides read TGCAGTGCTAGAGCTCGGGGATCTAATGAAAAACTGTTTTTT. As protein: CSARARGSNEKLFF.